This TCR beta chain was recorded in a study of blood T cell repertoires in COVID-19. Study-level background: The United States, Italy and Spain were the sources of the acute and convalescent COVID-19 samples.

With 5 bases clipped from V and 5 bases from J, the junction kept 24 bases outside the gene matches. Germline CDR1 and CDR2: MNHEY and SMNVEV (reference sequence). This CDR3 has 20 amino acids. Per the authors' pipeline: Scientists estimated how many nucleated cells there were by amplifying reference gene primers. This table comes from immunoSEQ multiplex PCR, and its TCRdb copy is limited to in-frame clones, with some not included. D and trimming come from the DNA, and the V and J calls and clone size come from that table. In the table there are 230,000 or so clones, about 79% of which are singletons.

The V and J genes are TRBV27 and TRBJ1-5; 7 bases map to TRBD1. Input material: peripheral blood. The clonotype originates from a woman aged 40 to 50 who had recovered from COVID-19. The CDR3 DNA follows: TGTGCCAGCAGTCCTTCGAGTACCGGGACAGAAGGGTACCCCGATCAGCCCCAGCATTTT. Its translation: CASSPSSTGTEGYPDQPQHF.